Presented here are 27 T cell receptor beta chains from one specimen sequenced in a study of shared clonotypes between healthy human individuals. Positive CCR7 selection of CD45RO-negative cells yielded the naive CD8 cells, and terminally differentiated effector memory CD45RA+ cells were excluded. The assay was immunoSEQ multiplex PCR, and TCRdb's table has in-frame clones only and misses some. Seen here are about 1.9 million clones, around 95% observed once, and the top ten hold approximately 1.7%. The sequenced sample was naive CD8+ T cells from PBMCs. The source is a man younger than 35 in good health. Some clones in this sample may be carry-over from other donors' samples.

This chain connects TRBV28 to TRBJ2-7; 12 bases fit TRBD1. J gave up 7 bases and V 5 bases, and 6 bases lay outside the gene matches. The CDR3 is made up of 14 amino acids. From germline, CDR1 is MDHEN and CDR2 SYDVKM. CDR3 sequence: CASSPGQGASEQYF. The CDR3 DNA is TGTGCCAGCAGTCCGGGACAGGGGGCCTCTGAGCAGTACTTC.

The chain is built from TRBV6-5 and TRBJ1-6; D unresolved. CDR1 is MNHEY and CDR2 is SVGAGI in the germline V gene. V was pared by 6 bases and J by 9 bases, with 12 bases between. The CDR3 sequence is 13 residues long. CDR3 amino acids: CASRGGPGSPLHF. The DNA of the CDR3 is TGTGCCAGCAGGGGAGGGCCAGGTTCACCCCTCCACTTT.

The V and J genes are TRBV16 and TRBJ1-5, with a tentative D call TRBD1 (5 bases). This CDR3 is built from 15 residues. Trimming left V 6 bases short and J 4 bases short, with 16 bases between. The germline V gene has CDR1 KGHSY and CDR2 FQNENV. CDR3 nucleotide sequence: TGTGCCAGCAGTCCGGCCCTGACAGTAAATCAGCCCCAGCATTTT. Translating it yields CASSPALTVNQPQHF.

The rearrangement joins TRBV14 to TRBJ2-1; TRBD2 matches at 7 bases. Trimming cost V 0 bases and J 8 bases; bases outside gene matches: 10. The CDR3 is 16 residues long. Germline V lookup: CDR1 SGHDN, CDR2 FVKESK. The CDR3: CASSQDRVAGVYEQFF. CDR3 nucleotide sequence: TGTGCCAGCAGCCAAGATCGAGTAGCGGGTGTCTATGAGCAGTTCTTC. The full variable domain, with the rest looked up from reference TRBV14 and TRBJ2-1, is EAGVTQFPSHSVIEKGQTVTLRCDPISGHDNLYWYRRVMGKEIKFLLHFVKESKQDESGMPNNRFLAERTGGTYSTLKVQPAELEDSGVYFCASSQDRVAGVYEQFFGPGTRLTVL.

Comment on this clone: Distinct nucleotide sequences in the sample also encode this CDR3. This chain connects TRBV9 to TRBJ2-7; D tentatively reads TRBD1 or TRBD2 (5 bases each). Germline CDR1 SGDLS, CDR2 YYNGEE. Trimming stripped 0 bases from V and 2 bases from J, with 9 bases between. This CDR3 contains 14 residues. CDR3: CASSVGGKPYEQYF. CDR3 bases: TGTGCCAGCAGCGTAGGGGGGAAACCCTACGAGCAGTACTTC.

This chain uses TRBV15 with TRBJ2-1; no reliable D call. V shed 4 bases and J shed 11 bases, with 15 bases lying between them. From germline, CDR1 is LNHNV and CDR2 YYDKDF (reference sequence). The CDR3 is made up of 13 amino acids. The CDR3 sequence: CATSKKRPDQQFF. The CDR3 DNA sequence: TGTGCCACCAGCAAAAAACGACCGGATCAGCAGTTCTTC.

The chain is built from TRBV7-6 and TRBJ1-2; D not resolved. Germline CDR1 reads SGHVS; CDR2 reads FNYEAQ. The CDR3 runs to 15 residues. V lost 1 base and J 5 bases, leaving 14 bases between the germline ends. CDR3 bases: TGTGCCAGCAGCTTAGTTGAAGGTACCGGATATGGCTACACCTTC. Translated: CASSLVEGTGYGYTF.

The rearrangement links TRBV18 to TRBJ2-1; the match to TRBD2 covers 12 bases. Per the germline V gene, CDR1 is KGHSH and CDR2 is LQKENI. The CDR3 covers 15 residues. Trimming cost V 3 bases and J 6 bases; bases outside gene matches: 3. CDR3 loop: CASSPPSGRANEQFF. CDR3 in DNA: TGTGCCAGCTCACCTCCTAGCGGGAGGGCCAATGAGCAGTTCTTC. Based on the CDR3 plus reference TRBV18 and TRBJ2-1, the full variable domain is NAGVMQNPRHLVRRRGQEARLRCSPMKGHSHVYWYRQLPEEGLKFMVYLQKENIIDESGMPKERFSAEFPKEGPSILRIQQVVRGDSAAYFCASSPPSGRANEQFFGPGTRLTVL.

Remarks on this clone: The same CDR3 is also encoded by other DNA sequences in this sample. The rearrangement uses TRBV27 and TRBJ2-7, with 9 positions matching TRBD2. J gave up 2 bases and V 5 bases, and 10 bases lay outside the gene matches. The CDR3 has 16 amino acids. CDR1 and CDR2 (germline): MNHEY, SMNVEV (reference sequence). The CDR3 DNA reads as TGTGCCAGCAGTCCCTCTCTCGGCGGGAGGGCCTACGAGCAGTACTTC. It codes for CASSPSLGGRAYEQYF.

This sequence joins TRBV7-8 and TRBJ1-5, with TRBD1 matching over 7 bases. V lost 5 bases to trimming and J lost 3 bases; unmatched junction nucleotides: 4. The germline CDR1 and CDR2 sequences are SGHVS and FQNEAQ. The CDR3 has 14 residues. CDR3 region: CASSPQGLNQPQHF. For the CDR3, the DNA is TGTGCCAGCAGCCCACAGGGGCTCAATCAGCCCCAGCATTTT.

The chain carries TRBV5-1 and TRBJ2-1; D may be TRBD1 (6 bases). The CDR3 contains 16 residues. The germline V and J ends were trimmed by 0 bases and 6 bases, with 16 bases remaining between them. Germline lookup yields CDR1 SGHRS and CDR2 YFSETQ. CDR3 loop: CASSLVGAASPNEQFF. CDR3 coding DNA: TGCGCCAGCAGCTTGGTGGGGGCCGCTAGTCCCAATGAGCAGTTCTTC. The full variable domain, rest sourced from reference TRBV5-1 and TRBJ2-1, is KAGVTQTPRYLIKTRGQQVTLSCSPISGHRSVSWYQQTPGQGLQFLFEYFSETQRNKGNFPGRFSGRQFSNSRSEMNVSTLELGDSALYLCASSLVGAASPNEQFFGPGTRLTVL.

This clone was observed a single time. The rearrangement links TRBV29-1 to TRBJ1-2, with a weak D call TRBD1 (6 bases). The germline V gene encodes CDR1 SQVTM and CDR2 ANQGSEA. The CDR3 totals 12 residues. V gave up 6 bases and J gave up 4 bases, with 12 bases separating them. The CDR3 DNA reads as TGCAGCGTCGACGACAGGCCCTATGGCTACACCTTC. Its protein is CSVDDRPYGYTF.

The chain joins TRBV11-2 to TRBJ2-1; perhaps TRBD2 as D (6 bases). Germline-derived CDR1 and CDR2 are SGHAT and FQNNGV. The CDR3 loop spans 14 amino acids. Trimming pared 1 base from V and 10 bases from J, leaving 14 bases between. The CDR3 DNA reads TGTGCCAGCAGCTTAGGCGGGCTAGCGAGGGAGCAGTTCTTC. This gives the protein CASSLGGLAREQFF.

The chain has TRBV7-9 and TRBJ1-2; D not resolved. V was cut by 5 bases and J by 4 bases, with 17 bases left in between. Germline values: CDR1 SEHNR, CDR2 FQNEAQ (reference sequence). The CDR3 covers 15 residues. CDR3 residues: CASSDPRGDVYGYTF. The CDR3 nucleotides are TGTGCCAGCAGCGACCCTCGAGGAGACGTCTATGGCTACACCTTC. The full variable domain, its missing parts supplied by reference TRBV7-9 and TRBJ1-2, is DTGVSQNPRHKITKRGQNVTFRCDPISEHNRLYWYRQTLGQGPEFLTYFQNEAQLEKSRLLSDRFSAERPKGSFSTLEIQRTEQGDSAMYLCASSDPRGDVYGYTFGSGTRLTVV.

This chain connects TRBV27 to TRBJ1-2, with a tentative D call TRBD1 (6 bases). The CDR3 loop spans 15 amino acids. The ends were cut back, 2 bases at V and 8 bases at J, with 18 bases in the middle. Germline assignment: CDR1 MNHEY and CDR2 SMNVEV (reference sequence). CDR3 loop: CASSLTPPGGGGYTF. The CDR3 coding sequence is TGTGCCAGCAGTTTAACCCCCCCGGGGGGCGGAGGCTACACCTTC.

The chain uses TRBV30 and TRBJ2-7; D is ambiguous. This CDR3 comprises 14 residues. Germline CDR1 is GTSNPN and CDR2 is SVGIG (reference sequence). V dropped 0 bases and J dropped 2 bases, with 11 bases sitting between them. CDR3 sequence: CAWSVGQVPYEQYF. The CDR3 DNA sequence: TGTGCCTGGAGTGTAGGGCAGGTCCCCTACGAGCAGTACTTC.

The rearrangement uses TRBV15 and TRBJ2-3; 9 bases are shared with TRBD2. The CDR3 contains 16 residues. With 4 bases clipped from V and 2 bases from J, the junction kept 7 bases outside the gene matches. CDR1 is LNHNV, CDR2 YYDKDF, per germline (reference sequence). As DNA, the CDR3 is TGTGCCACCAGCATATTAGCGGGAGCAATCACAGATACGCAGTATTTT. It encodes CATSILAGAITDTQYF.

This chain links TRBV28 with TRBJ1-3; D is ambiguous. Per germline, CDR1 MDHEN and CDR2 SYDVKM. The CDR3 length is 14 residues. The ends were cut back, 6 bases at V and 7 bases at J, with 16 bases in the middle. The CDR3 DNA reads TGTGCCAGCAGCAGTGACAAGTCCTGGAACACCATATATTTT. Its protein is CASSSDKSWNTIYF. The full variable domain, completed using reference TRBV28 and TRBJ1-3, is DVKVTQSSRYLVKRTGEKVFLECVQDMDHENMFWYRQDPGLGLRLIYFSYDVKMKEKGDIPEGYSVSREKKERFSLILESASTNQTSMYLCASSSDKSWNTIYFGEGSWLTVV.

This chain links TRBV7-9 with TRBJ1-3, with D unclear. V lost 4 bases, J lost 0 bases, and 16 bases lay in between. This CDR3 contains 17 residues. CDR1 is SEHNR, CDR2 FQNEAQ, per germline (reference sequence). The CDR3 DNA follows: TGTGCCAGCAGCTCACCGGTAACCCTGAGCTCTGGAAACACCATATATTTT. Translated: CASSSPVTLSSGNTIYF. The complete variable domain, with remaining parts taken from reference TRBV7-9 and TRBJ1-3, reads DTGVSQNPRHKITKRGQNVTFRCDPISEHNRLYWYRQTLGQGPEFLTYFQNEAQLEKSRLLSDRFSAERPKGSFSTLEIQRTEQGDSAMYLCASSSPVTLSSGNTIYFGEGSWLTVV.

This clone was recorded once. The V and J genes are TRBV4-3 and TRBJ2-3; TRBD1 matches at 9 bases. The CDR3 sequence is 19 residues long. The J segment lost 0 bases and the V segment lost 1 base, leaving 11 bases of the junction unmatched. The V gene's germline CDR1 is LGHNA and CDR2 YSLEER. The CDR3 loop reads CASSQVYVWDRASTDTQYF. DNA for the CDR3: TGCGCCAGCAGCCAAGTGTATGTGTGGGACAGGGCTAGCACAGATACGCAGTATTTT.

This sequence joins TRBV11-2 and TRBJ2-7, with a possible D match to TRBD2 (6 bases). CDR3 size: 13 residues. The germline V and J ends were trimmed by 5 bases and 7 bases, with 15 bases remaining between them. The germline CDR1 and CDR2 sequences are SGHAT and FQNNGV. CDR3 in DNA: TGTGCCAGCAGCCTTGGGACTTCCTGGGAGCAGTACTTC. Translating gives CASSLGTSWEQYF. The full variable domain, rest sourced from reference TRBV11-2 and TRBJ2-7, is EAGVAQSPRYKIIEKRQSVAFWCNPISGHATLYWYQQILGQGPKLLIQFQNNGVVDDSQLPKDRFSAERLKGVDSTLKIQPAKLEDSAVYLCASSLGTSWEQYFGPGTRLTVT.

V is TRBV12-5 and J is TRBJ2-1, with 12 bases identical to TRBD2. This CDR3 contains 17 residues. Germline CDR1 LGHNT, CDR2 FRNRAP. With V trimmed by 4 bases and J by 9 bases, 13 bases remained unmatched. Here the CDR3 reads CASGSSFLAGGFPEQFF. CDR3 in DNA: TGTGCTAGTGGTTCATCCTTCCTAGCGGGAGGGTTCCCTGAGCAGTTCTTC.

The chain has TRBV6-6 and TRBJ2-5, with TRBD1 matching 10 bases. Germline CDR1 and CDR2: MNHNY and SVGAGI (reference sequence). The junction had 7 bases not matched to a gene; V was cut back by 5 bases and J by 4 bases. This CDR3 is built from 15 residues. CDR3 sequence: CASSTDRGLRETQYF. The CDR3 DNA sequence: TGTGCCAGCAGTACCGACAGGGGGCTCAGAGAGACCCAGTACTTC.

CDR3 region: CASSLGQGAHEQYF. The CDR3 DNA reads as TGTGCCAGCAGCTTGGGACAGGGGGCCCACGAGCAGTACTTC. The chain joins TRBV13 to TRBJ2-7, with 12 nucleotides matching TRBD1. The CDR3 totals 14 residues. The trim removed 3 bases at V and 5 bases at J, leaving 2 bases unmatched. Germline loops: CDR1 PRHDT, CDR2 FYEKMQ (reference sequence).

The gene calls are TRBV27 and TRBJ2-1; D call uncertain. Germline values: CDR1 MNHEY, CDR2 SMNVEV (reference sequence). Trimming took 2 bases from V and 8 from J, leaving 13 bases between them. CDR3 length equals 14 residues. CDR3 residues: CASSLNPGLYEQFF. DNA of the CDR3: TGTGCCAGCAGTTTAAACCCCGGCCTCTATGAGCAGTTCTTC.

V is TRBV6-5 and J is TRBJ2-3; D call uncertain. CDR3 length: 14 amino acids. The V gene's germline CDR1 is MNHEY and CDR2 SVGAGI. V dropped 0 bases and J dropped 4 bases, with 8 bases sitting between them. The CDR3 DNA is TGTGCCAGCAGTTACTCGAACCCGGCAGATACGCAGTATTTT. Encoded protein: CASSYSNPADTQYF.

V and J are TRBV19 and TRBJ2-7, with 7 bases identical to TRBD2. The ends lost 10 bases at V and 0 bases at J; junction bases unmatched: 12. From germline, CDR1 is LNHDA and CDR2 SQIVND (reference sequence). The CDR3 loop spans 15 amino acids. CDR3 in amino acids: CATTRGGPSSYEQYF. DNA for the CDR3: TGTGCCACCACCCGCGGGGGTCCAAGCTCCTACGAGCAGTACTTC.